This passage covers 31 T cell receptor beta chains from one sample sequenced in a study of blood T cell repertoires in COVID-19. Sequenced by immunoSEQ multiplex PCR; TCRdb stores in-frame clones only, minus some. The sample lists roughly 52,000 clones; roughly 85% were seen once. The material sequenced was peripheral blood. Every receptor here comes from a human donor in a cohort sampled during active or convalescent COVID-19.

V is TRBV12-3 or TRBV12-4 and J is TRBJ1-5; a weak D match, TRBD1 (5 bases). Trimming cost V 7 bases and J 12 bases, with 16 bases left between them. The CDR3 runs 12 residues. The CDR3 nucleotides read TGTGCCAGCATGGGGGGGAGGCCTCGCCAGCATTTT. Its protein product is CASMGGRPRQHF.

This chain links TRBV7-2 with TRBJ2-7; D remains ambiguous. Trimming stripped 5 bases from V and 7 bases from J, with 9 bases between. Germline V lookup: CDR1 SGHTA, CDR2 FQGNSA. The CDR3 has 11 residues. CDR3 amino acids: CASSQALEQYF. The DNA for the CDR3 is TGTGCCAGCAGCCAGGCGCTAGAGCAGTACTTC.

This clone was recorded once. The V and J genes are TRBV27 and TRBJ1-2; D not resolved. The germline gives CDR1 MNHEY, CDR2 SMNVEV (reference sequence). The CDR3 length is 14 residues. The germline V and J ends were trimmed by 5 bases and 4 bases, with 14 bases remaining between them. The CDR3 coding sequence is TGTGCCAGCAGTACTAGTAGCCCGGCCTATGGCTACACCTTC. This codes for CASSTSSPAYGYTF.

The CDR3 nucleotides are TGTGCCAGCAGCCTCACCGGGAGCGGCAGCGGGGAGCTGTTTTTT. This translates into CASSLTGSGSGELFF. J is TRBJ2-2 and V is TRBV4-2, with D tentatively TRBD2 (6 bases). V was pared by 4 bases and J by 7 bases, with 16 bases between. In germline, CDR1 is LGHNA, CDR2 YNFKEQ. The CDR3 has 15 residues.

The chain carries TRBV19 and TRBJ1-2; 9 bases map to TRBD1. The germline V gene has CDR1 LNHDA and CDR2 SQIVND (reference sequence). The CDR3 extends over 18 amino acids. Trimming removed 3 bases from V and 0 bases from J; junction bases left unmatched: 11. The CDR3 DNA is TGTGCCAGTAGTATGGGGGACCCGGGACAGGGTCCTAACTATGGCTACACCTTC. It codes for CASSMGDPGQGPNYGYTF. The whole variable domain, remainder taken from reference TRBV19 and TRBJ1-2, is DGGITQSPKYLFRKEGQNVTLSCEQNLNHDAMYWYRQDPGQGLRLIYYSQIVNDFQKGDIAEGYSVSREKKESFPLTVTSAQKNPTAFYLCASSMGDPGQGPNYGYTFGSGTRLTVV.

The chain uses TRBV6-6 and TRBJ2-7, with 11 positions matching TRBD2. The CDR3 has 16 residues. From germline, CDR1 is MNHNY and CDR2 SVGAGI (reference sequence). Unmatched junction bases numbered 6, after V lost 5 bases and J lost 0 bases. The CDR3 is CASSPLAGAFSYEQYF. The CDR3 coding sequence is TGTGCCAGCAGTCCACTAGCGGGGGCCTTCTCCTACGAGCAGTACTTC.

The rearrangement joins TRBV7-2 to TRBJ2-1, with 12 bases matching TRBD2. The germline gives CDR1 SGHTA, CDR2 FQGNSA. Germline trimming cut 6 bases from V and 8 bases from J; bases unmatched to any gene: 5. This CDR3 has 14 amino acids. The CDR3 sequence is CASRPSGGAYEQFF. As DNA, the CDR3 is TGTGCCAGCAGGCCTAGCGGGGGGGCATATGAGCAGTTCTTC.

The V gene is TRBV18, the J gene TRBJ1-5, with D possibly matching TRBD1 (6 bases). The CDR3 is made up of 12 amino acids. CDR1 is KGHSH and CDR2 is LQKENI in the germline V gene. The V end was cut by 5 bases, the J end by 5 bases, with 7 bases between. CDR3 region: CASSAGDQPQHF. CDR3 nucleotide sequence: TGTGCCAGCTCAGCAGGGGATCAGCCCCAGCATTTT.

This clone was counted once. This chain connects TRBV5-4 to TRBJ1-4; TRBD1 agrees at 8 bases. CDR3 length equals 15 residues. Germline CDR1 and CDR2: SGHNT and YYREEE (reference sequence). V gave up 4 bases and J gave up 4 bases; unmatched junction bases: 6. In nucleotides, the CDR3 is TGTGCCAGCAGCGTACAGGGGGGGGTTAATGAAAAACTGTTTTTT. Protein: CASSVQGGVNEKLFF.

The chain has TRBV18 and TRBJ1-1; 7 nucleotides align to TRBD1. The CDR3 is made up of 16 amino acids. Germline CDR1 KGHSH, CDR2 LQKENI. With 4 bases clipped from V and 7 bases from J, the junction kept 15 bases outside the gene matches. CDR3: CASSQLPGTALNEAFF. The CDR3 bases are TGTGCCAGCTCACAACTTCCCGGGACAGCCCTCAATGAAGCTTTCTTT.

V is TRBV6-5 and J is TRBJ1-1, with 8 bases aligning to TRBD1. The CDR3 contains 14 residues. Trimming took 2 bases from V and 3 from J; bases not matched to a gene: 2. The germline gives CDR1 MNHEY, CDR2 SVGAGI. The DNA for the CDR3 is TGTGCCAGCAGTTACCCGGGACAGGACACTGAAGCTTTCTTT. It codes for CASSYPGQDTEAFF.

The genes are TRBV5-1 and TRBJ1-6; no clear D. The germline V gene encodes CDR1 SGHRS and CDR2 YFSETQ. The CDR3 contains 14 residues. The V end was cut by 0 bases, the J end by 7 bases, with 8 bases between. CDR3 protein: CASSLEQPNSPLHF. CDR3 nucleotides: TGCGCCAGCAGCTTGGAACAGCCAAATTCACCCCTCCACTTT.

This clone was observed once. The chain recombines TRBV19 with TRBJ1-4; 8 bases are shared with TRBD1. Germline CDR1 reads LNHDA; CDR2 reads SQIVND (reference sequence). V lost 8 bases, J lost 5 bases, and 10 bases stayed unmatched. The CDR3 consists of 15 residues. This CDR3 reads CASGHNQGANEKLFF. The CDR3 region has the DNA TGTGCCAGTGGACACAATCAGGGGGCGAATGAAAAACTGTTTTTT. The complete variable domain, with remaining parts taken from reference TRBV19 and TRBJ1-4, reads DGGITQSPKYLFRKEGQNVTLSCEQNLNHDAMYWYRQDPGQGLRLIYYSQIVNDFQKGDIAEGYSVSREKKESFPLTVTSAQKNPTAFYLCASGHNQGANEKLFFGSGTQLSVL.

CDR3 residues: CASSLEGTGQEKLFF. The CDR3 DNA is TGTGCCAGCAGCTTAGAGGGGACAGGGCAGGAAAAACTGTTTTTT. The chain has TRBV7-8 and TRBJ1-4, with 9 bases aligning to TRBD1. V lost 1 base to trimming and J lost 8 bases; unmatched junction nucleotides: 5. The length of the CDR3 is 15 residues. Per germline, CDR1 SGHVS and CDR2 FQNEAQ.

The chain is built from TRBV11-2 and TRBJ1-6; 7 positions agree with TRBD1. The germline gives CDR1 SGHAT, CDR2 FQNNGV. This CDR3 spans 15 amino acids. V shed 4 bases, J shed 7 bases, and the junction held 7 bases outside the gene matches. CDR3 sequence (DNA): TGTGCCAGCAGCTCCTCCCCGGGACAGAATTCACCCCTCCACTTT. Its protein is CASSSSPGQNSPLHF.

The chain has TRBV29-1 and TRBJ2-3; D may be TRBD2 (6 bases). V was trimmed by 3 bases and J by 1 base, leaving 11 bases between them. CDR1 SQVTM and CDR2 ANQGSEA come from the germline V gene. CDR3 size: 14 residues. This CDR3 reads CSVEGPGGTDTQYF. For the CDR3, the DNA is TGCAGCGTTGAGGGCCCGGGGGGCACAGATACGCAGTATTTT.

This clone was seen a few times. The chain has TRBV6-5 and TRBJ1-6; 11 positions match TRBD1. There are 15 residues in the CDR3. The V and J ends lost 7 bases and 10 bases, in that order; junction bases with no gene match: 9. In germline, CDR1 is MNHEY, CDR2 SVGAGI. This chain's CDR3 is CASTPIGTGGSPLHF. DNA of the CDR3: TGTGCCAGCACCCCTATCGGGACAGGGGGGTCACCCCTCCACTTT.

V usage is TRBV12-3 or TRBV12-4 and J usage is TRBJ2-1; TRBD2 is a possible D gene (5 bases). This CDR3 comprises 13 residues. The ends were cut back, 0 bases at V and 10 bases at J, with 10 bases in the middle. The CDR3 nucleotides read TGTGCCAGCAGTTTAGCGCGGGCTAAGGAGCAGTTCTTC. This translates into CASSLARAKEQFF.

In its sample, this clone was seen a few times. The CDR3 DNA reads TGTGCCAGCAGTAGGGGACTAGCCGGCACCGGGGAGCTGTTTTTT. Protein product: CASSRGLAGTGELFF. The chain carries TRBV6-2 or TRBV6-3 and TRBJ2-2, with 9 bases identical to TRBD2. V trimming: 5 bases; J trimming: 4 bases; junction bases outside the gene matches: 5. CDR3 size: 15 residues. Per the germline V gene, CDR1 is MNHEY and CDR2 is SVGEGT.

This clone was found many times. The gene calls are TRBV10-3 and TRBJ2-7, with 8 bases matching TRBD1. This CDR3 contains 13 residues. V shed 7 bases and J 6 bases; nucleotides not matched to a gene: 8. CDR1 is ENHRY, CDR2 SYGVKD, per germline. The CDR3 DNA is TGTGCCATCAAGACAGGGGAGACCGGCGAGCAGTACTTC. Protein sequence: CAIKTGETGEQYF.

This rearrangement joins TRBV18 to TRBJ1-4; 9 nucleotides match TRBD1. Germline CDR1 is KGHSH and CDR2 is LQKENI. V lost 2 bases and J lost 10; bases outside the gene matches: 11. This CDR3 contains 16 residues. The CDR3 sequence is CASSPSPGQGISKLFF. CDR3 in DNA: TGTGCCAGCTCACCAAGCCCGGGACAGGGTATTTCAAAACTGTTTTTT.

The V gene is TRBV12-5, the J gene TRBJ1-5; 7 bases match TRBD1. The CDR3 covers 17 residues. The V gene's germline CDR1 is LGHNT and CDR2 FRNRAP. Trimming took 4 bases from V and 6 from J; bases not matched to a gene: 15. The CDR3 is CASGSPGAGGPSQPQHF. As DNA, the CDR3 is TGTGCTAGTGGTTCCCCCGGGGCAGGGGGACCAAGTCAGCCCCAGCATTTT.

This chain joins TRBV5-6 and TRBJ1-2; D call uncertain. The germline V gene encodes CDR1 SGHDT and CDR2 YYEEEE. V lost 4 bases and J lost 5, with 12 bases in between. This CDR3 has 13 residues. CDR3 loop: CASSQWPSYGYTF. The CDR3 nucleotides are TGTGCCAGCAGCCAATGGCCGTCTTATGGCTACACCTTC.

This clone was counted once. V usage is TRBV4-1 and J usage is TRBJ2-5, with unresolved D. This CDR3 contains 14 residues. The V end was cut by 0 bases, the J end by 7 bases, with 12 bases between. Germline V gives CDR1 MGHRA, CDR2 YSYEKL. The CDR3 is CASSQDSSLATQYF. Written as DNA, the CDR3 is TGCGCCAGCAGCCAAGACTCAAGTCTGGCGACCCAGTACTTC.

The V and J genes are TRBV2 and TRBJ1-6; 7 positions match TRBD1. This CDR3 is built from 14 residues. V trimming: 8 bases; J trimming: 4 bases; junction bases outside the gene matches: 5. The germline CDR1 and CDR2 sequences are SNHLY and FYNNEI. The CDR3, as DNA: TGTGCCAGCGGCGGGACAGATTATAATTCACCCCTCCACTTT. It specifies CASGGTDYNSPLHF. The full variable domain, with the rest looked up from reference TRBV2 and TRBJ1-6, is EPEVTQTPSHQVTQMGQEVILRCVPISNHLYFYWYRQILGQKVEFLVSFYNNEISEKSEIFDDQFSVERPDGSNFTLKIRSTKLEDSAMYFCASGGTDYNSPLHFGNGTRLTVT.

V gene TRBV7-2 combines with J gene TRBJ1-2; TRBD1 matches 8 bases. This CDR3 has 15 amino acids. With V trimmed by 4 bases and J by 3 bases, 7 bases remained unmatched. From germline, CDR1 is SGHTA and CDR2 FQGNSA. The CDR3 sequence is CASSWGQAGDYGYTF. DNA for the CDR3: TGTGCCAGCAGCTGGGGACAGGCCGGGGACTATGGCTACACCTTC. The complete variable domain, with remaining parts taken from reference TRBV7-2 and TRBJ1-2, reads GAGVSQSPSNKVTEKGKDVELRCDPISGHTALYWYRQSLGQGLEFLIYFQGNSAPDKSGLPSDRFSAERTGGSVSTLTIQRTQQEDSAVYLCASSWGQAGDYGYTFGSGTRLTVV.

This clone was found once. The CDR3 spells CASSSQVPNTEAFF. The CDR3 coding sequence is TGTGCCAGCAGTTCACAGGTACCGAACACTGAAGCTTTCTTT. The chain employs TRBV6-5 and TRBJ1-1; perhaps TRBD1 as D (5 bases). Looked up from germline, CDR1 is MNHEY and CDR2 is SVGAGI. Trimming pared 4 bases from V and 1 base from J, leaving 10 bases between. This CDR3 is 14 amino acids long.

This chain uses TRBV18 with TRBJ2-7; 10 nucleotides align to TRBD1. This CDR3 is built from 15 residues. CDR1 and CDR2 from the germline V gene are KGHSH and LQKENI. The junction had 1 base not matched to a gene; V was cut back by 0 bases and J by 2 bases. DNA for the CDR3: TGTGCCAGCTCACCACCCGGACAGGGGGCCTACGAGCAGTACTTC. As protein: CASSPPGQGAYEQYF.

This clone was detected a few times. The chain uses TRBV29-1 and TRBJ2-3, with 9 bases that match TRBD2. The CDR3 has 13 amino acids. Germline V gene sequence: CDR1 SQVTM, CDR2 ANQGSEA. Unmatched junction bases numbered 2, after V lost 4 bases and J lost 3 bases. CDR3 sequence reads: CSVVSGGTDTQYF. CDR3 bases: TGCAGCGTTGTTAGCGGGGGAACAGATACGCAGTATTTT.

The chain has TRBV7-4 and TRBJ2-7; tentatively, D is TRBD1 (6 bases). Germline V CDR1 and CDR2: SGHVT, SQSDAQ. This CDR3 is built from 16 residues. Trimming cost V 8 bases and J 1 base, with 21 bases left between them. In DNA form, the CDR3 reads TGTGCCAGCTCTTTGGCCGGACAGTTTGTTTCCTACGAGCAGTACTTC. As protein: CASSLAGQFVSYEQYF. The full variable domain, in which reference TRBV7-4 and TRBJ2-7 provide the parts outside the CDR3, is GAGVSQSPRYKVAKRGRDVALRCDSISGHVTLYWYRQTLGQGSEVLTYSQSDAQRDKSGRPSGRFSAERPERSVSTLKIQRTEQGDSAVYLCASSLAGQFVSYEQYFGPGTRLTVT.

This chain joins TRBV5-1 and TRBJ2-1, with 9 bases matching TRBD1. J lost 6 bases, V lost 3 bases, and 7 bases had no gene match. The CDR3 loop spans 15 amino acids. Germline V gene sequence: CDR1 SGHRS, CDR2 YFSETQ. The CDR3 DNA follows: TGCGCCAGCAGCTCTTCGACAGGGGGGGTCAATGAGCAGTTCTTC. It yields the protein CASSSSTGGVNEQFF. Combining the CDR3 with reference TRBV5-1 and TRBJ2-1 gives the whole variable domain KAGVTQTPRYLIKTRGQQVTLSCSPISGHRSVSWYQQTPGQGLQFLFEYFSETQRNKGNFPGRFSGRQFSNSRSEMNVSTLELGDSALYLCASSSSTGGVNEQFFGPGTRLTVL.